Shown below are 27 T cell receptor beta chains from a single sample sequenced in a study of tumor-infiltrating lymphocytes in oesophageal squamous cell carcinoma (dated by TCRdb to the mid-2010s). Libraries were constructed by PCR. Instrument used: Illumina HiSeq 2000. Through fastp at Q25 and MiXCR, TCRdb rebuilt clones from the public reads, retaining in-frame beta chains. Entries that share a CDR3 protein sequence are merged under the most common genes and DNA. Across this sample there are roughly 20,000 distinct CDR3 sequences, with about two fifths seen only once. The ten largest account for 6% to 7% of the sample. The sample was blood. These receptor sequences come from a male donor with esophageal squamous cell carcinoma.

This chain uses TRBV6-1 with TRBJ2-5, with 15 positions matching TRBD2. The DNA end is a closer match to TRBJ2-7, so the J assignment may be wrong. The CDR3 totals 15 residues. Germline CDR1 is MNHNS and CDR2 is SASEGT. The CDR3 DNA reads TGTGCCAGCAGAGGGACTAGCGGGAGGTTCTACGAGCAGTACTTC. Its translation is CASRGTSGRFYEQYF.

This clonotype showed up just a few times. The V gene is TRBV7-3, the J gene TRBJ2-3; 11 bases map to TRBD2. Germline CDR1 reads SGHTA; CDR2 reads FQGTGA. The J segment lost 2 bases and the V segment lost 6 bases, leaving 4 bases of the junction unmatched. The CDR3 runs 15 residues. The chain's CDR3 is CASRNSGRDTDTQYF. The CDR3, as DNA: TGTGCCAGCAGGAATAGCGGGAGGGACACAGATACGCAGTATTTT.

This clonotype appeared once. The chain recombines TRBV5-6 with TRBJ2-4; D is perhaps TRBD2 (8 bases). Trimming took off 0 bases at V and 15 bases at J, with 19 bases between the two ends. CDR1 and CDR2 from the germline V gene are SGHDT and YYEEEE. The CDR3 is 14 amino acids. The CDR3 coding sequence is TGTGCCAGCAGCTTGGGACAGGGTAGCGGGGAGCTGTACTTC. It yields the protein CASSLGQGSGELYF.

Remarks on this clonotype: This CDR3 fails to terminate in the conserved phenylalanine or tryptophan, so it likely reflects a read error. The DNA is left out, because the CDR3 cannot be placed on it with certainty; the CDR3 is given as TCRdb lists it. The J gene is TRBJ1-1, the V gene TRBV6-7; the table's TRBD1 call for D was not verified on the DNA. TRBV6-7 is flagged as an ORF with uncertain function. The CDR3 is made up of 17 amino acids, end residues included. CDR3 amino acids: CASSYGEAEERPSTSAP.

This clonotype was seen a few times. The chain employs TRBV7-9 and TRBJ1-4; the match to TRBD1 covers 7 bases. CDR3 length equals 15 residues. Per the germline V gene, CDR1 is SEHNR and CDR2 is FQNEAQ (reference sequence). Trimming took 0 bases from V and 4 from J; bases not matched to a gene: 2. The CDR3 region is CASSLAQGGNEKLFF. The CDR3 DNA is TGTGCCAGCAGCTTAGCGCAGGGGGGTAATGAAAAACTGTTTTTT.

Of note for this clonotype: Since the CDR3 does not end with the conserved phenylalanine or tryptophan, this likely comes from a read error. The limits of the CDR3 on the DNA are not certain, so only TCRdb's listed CDR3 is given. The chain has TRBV11-3 and TRBJ1-1. The CDR3 is 17 residues long, counting both termini. The V gene's germline CDR1 is SGHNT and CDR2 YENEEA. The CDR3 reads CASSLWGGPSMATPSVR.

This clonotype has a handful of counts. The rearrangement links TRBV18 to TRBJ2-5; 12 bases fit TRBD1. The junction had 4 bases not matched to a gene; V was cut back by 4 bases and J by 4 bases. Germline V gene data show CDR1 as KGHSH and CDR2 as LQKENI. The CDR3 has 15 amino acids. In DNA, the CDR3 is TGTGCCAGCTCACAGGGACAGGGGGCTGGAGAGACCCAGTACTTC. This sequence encodes CASSQGQGAGETQYF.

The table lists this clonotype with many counts. The chain is built from TRBV28 and TRBJ2-3; perhaps TRBD1 as D (5 bases). CDR1 and CDR2 from the germline V gene are MDHEN and SYDVKM. Trimming left V 7 bases short and J 0 bases short, with 8 bases between. The CDR3 runs 13 residues. The CDR3 here is CASIDSSTDTQYF. CDR3 in DNA: TGTGCCAGCATCGACAGTAGCACAGATACGCAGTATTTT.

This chain connects TRBV7-2 to TRBJ1-5; 8 bases fit TRBD1. CDR3 length: 16 residues. The V gene's germline CDR1 is SGHTA and CDR2 FQGNSA. J lost 1 base, V lost 4 bases, and 6 bases had no gene match. The CDR3 sequence: CASSSGQGFSNQPQHF. CDR3 bases: TGTGCCAGCAGCTCTGGACAGGGATTCAGCAATCAGCCCCAGCATTTT.

J is TRBJ1-4 and V is TRBV5-1, with 8 bases aligning to TRBD1. V lost 4 bases, J lost 5 bases, and 7 bases stayed unmatched. This CDR3 has 15 amino acids. CDR1 and CDR2 (germline): SGHRS, YFSETQ. Here the CDR3 DNA reads TGCGCCAGCAGCCCTGGACAGGGAACAAATGAAAAACTGTTTTTT. Translating gives CASSPGQGTNEKLFF.

This chain uses TRBV7-6 with TRBJ2-7; no clear D gene. The CDR3 length is 14 residues. Germline CDR1 SGHVS, CDR2 FNYEAQ. Trimming pared 3 bases from V and 9 bases from J, leaving 18 bases between. This chain's CDR3 is CASSLALSPDTQYF. The CDR3 region has the DNA TGTGCCAGCAGCTTGGCCTTGAGTCCAGATACGCAGTACTTC.

At least ten counts were recorded for this clonotype. The chain combines TRBV5-8 with TRBJ2-1, with TRBD2 matching 10 bases. Germline V gene data show CDR1 as SGHTS and CDR2 as YDEGEE. V trimming: 4 bases; J trimming: 2 bases; junction bases outside the gene matches: 3. The length of the CDR3 is 15 residues. The CDR3, as DNA: TGTGCCAGCAGCCGTAGCGGGAGGACCTACAATGAGCAGTTCTTC. The encoded protein is CASSRSGRTYNEQFF. Filled out from reference TRBV5-8 and TRBJ2-1, the complete variable domain reads EAGVTQSPTHLIKTRGQQATLRCSPISGHTSVYWYQQALGLGLQFLLWYDEGEERNRGNFPPRFSGRQFPNYSSELNVNALELEDSALYLCASSRSGRTYNEQFFGPGTRLTVL.

As concerns this clonotype: This sequence may be a read error, since a much larger clone differs from it by one base. The rearrangement links TRBV9 to TRBJ2-5; D might be TRBD2 (7 bases). The J call may be incorrect, as the DNA end agrees better with TRBJ2-1. Germline loops: CDR1 SGDLS, CDR2 YYNGEE. This CDR3 contains 15 residues. Here the CDR3 reads CAGSVSGEGYNEQFF. The CDR3 DNA reads as TGTGCCGGCAGCGTCTCAGGGGAGGGCTACAATGAGCAGTTCTTC.

This clonotype has ten or more counts. The rearrangement links TRBV14 to TRBJ2-1; the match to TRBD2 covers 7 bases. In germline, CDR1 is SGHDN, CDR2 FVKESK. The CDR3 covers 18 residues. V trimming: 0 bases; J trimming: 4 bases; junction bases outside the gene matches: 12. CDR3 in amino acids: CASSQDTVYAGAYNEQFF. The CDR3 DNA follows: TGTGCCAGCAGCCAAGATACGGTGTACGCGGGAGCATACAATGAGCAGTTCTTC.

The CDR3 sequence: CASSRLREGPSYEQYF. CDR3 bases: TGTGCCAGCAGCCGACTGCGGGAGGGCCCATCCTACGAGCAGTACTTC. The chain recombines TRBV27 with TRBJ2-1, with 9 bases lining up with TRBD2. The J call is doubtful: the DNA matches TRBJ2-7 better. CDR1 MNHEY and CDR2 SMNVEV come from the germline V gene (reference sequence). This CDR3 region has 16 residues.

This clonotype was counted at least ten times. This chain links TRBV2 with TRBJ2-1; the match to TRBD2 covers 12 bases. CDR1 is SNHLY, CDR2 FYNNEI, per germline. CDR3 length: 15 amino acids. The V segment lost 6 bases and the J segment 9 bases; nucleotides outside the gene matches: 9. The CDR3 bases are TGTGCCAGCAGACTTCGGACTAGCGGGGAGACTGAGCAGTTCTTC. Its protein is CASRLRTSGETEQFF.

This chain joins TRBV7-2 and TRBJ2-1, with D maybe TRBD2 (5 bases). Judging by the DNA end, TRBJ2-3 fits better; the J call may be wrong. Germline V CDR1 and CDR2: SGHTA, FQGNSA. The CDR3 spans 13 residues. CDR3 region: CASSLDREDTQYF. In nucleotides, the CDR3 is TGTGCCAGCAGCTTAGATAGGGAGGATACGCAGTATTTT.

The chain employs TRBV6-1 and TRBJ1-4; weak D call: TRBD1 (5 bases). The CDR3 spans 11 residues. The ends were cut back, 6 bases at V and 8 bases at J, with 7 bases in the middle. Germline-derived CDR1 and CDR2 are MNHNS and SASEGT. The CDR3 DNA follows: TGTGCCAGCAGGGGGGGAGAAAAACTGTTTTTT. Its protein product is CASRGGEKLFF.

This clonotype was seen at least ten times. The chain recombines TRBV5-6 with TRBJ1-6; TRBD1 agrees at 9 bases. V shed 4 bases and J 8 bases; nucleotides not matched to a gene: 7. Germline V gives CDR1 SGHDT, CDR2 YYEEEE. The CDR3 runs to 15 residues. The CDR3 sequence is CASSLSGTGYSPLHF. DNA of the CDR3: TGTGCCAGCAGCCTGTCCGGGACAGGGTATTCACCCCTCCACTTT.

This clonotype occurred many times. V and J are TRBV5-4 and TRBJ2-1, with D unresolved. With 0 bases removed from V and 9 bases from J, the gap between germline ends came to 7 bases. This CDR3 contains 12 residues. Germline V gene data show CDR1 as SGHNT and CDR2 as YYREEE (reference sequence). The CDR3 coding sequence is TGTGCCAGCAGCTTGGGGATCAGTGAGCAGTTCTTC. Its protein product is CASSLGISEQFF.

The rearrangement joins TRBV28 to TRBJ1-6; 8 bases align to TRBD1. With 2 bases clipped from V and 9 bases from J, the junction kept 3 bases outside the gene matches. Germline V gene lookup returns CDR1 MDHEN and CDR2 SYDVKM. The CDR3 has 14 amino acids. The CDR3 sequence is CASSLQGAFSPLHF. CDR3 nucleotides: TGTGCCAGCAGTTTACAGGGGGCCTTTTCACCCCTCCACTTT.

On this clonotype: As the CDR3 is not closed by the conserved phenylalanine or tryptophan, this likely results from a read error. Because the CDR3's place on the DNA is in doubt, the DNA is left out and the CDR3 is given as listed by TCRdb. This rearrangement joins TRBV28 to TRBJ2-6; TRBD2, as called in the table, went unchecked against the DNA. The length of the CDR3 is 18 amino acids, counting both ends. Germline V lookup: CDR1 MDHEN, CDR2 SYDVKM. The CDR3 spells CASREASGGSYNEQFFGP.

This sequence joins TRBV7-2 and TRBJ2-7; D uncertain. The J call may be mistaken, given a closer DNA end match to TRBJ2-5. There are 13 residues in the CDR3. Germline CDR1 and CDR2: SGHTA and FQGNSA. The CDR3 loop reads CASSLVGGETQYF. The CDR3 DNA follows: TGTGCCAGCAGCTTGGTGGGTGGCGAGACCCAGTACTTC.

For this clonotype: A read error is possible here, since a much larger clone lies one base away. V usage is TRBV10-2 and J usage is TRBJ2-1; 8 nucleotides align to TRBD2. The trim removed 0 bases at V and 10 bases at J, leaving 11 bases unmatched. Per germline, CDR1 WSHSY and CDR2 SAAADI. This CDR3 is 16 amino acids long. The CDR3 DNA sequence: TGCGCCAGCAGTGAGTCCCACGGCGGGAGGACCTACGAGCAGTTCTTC. Translated, it gives CASSESHGGRTYEQFF.

This clonotype was seen repeatedly, ten times or more. The gene calls are TRBV19 and TRBJ1-1, with 8 bases fitting TRBD1. V lost 3 bases to trimming and J lost 9 bases; unmatched junction nucleotides: 12. The CDR3 has 15 residues. Germline V gives CDR1 LNHDA, CDR2 SQIVND (reference sequence). The CDR3 reads CASSIAYRDRPQAFF. CDR3 nucleotides: TGTGCCAGTAGTATTGCCTACCGGGACAGGCCTCAAGCTTTCTTT.

This clonotype showed up many times. V is TRBV6-6 and J is TRBJ2-6; D not resolved. The CDR3 consists of 14 residues. Trimming shortened V by 0 bases and J by 7 bases, and 7 bases separated the two germline ends. The germline V gene encodes CDR1 MNHNY and CDR2 SVGAGI (reference sequence). The CDR3 here is CASSYSPAANVLTF. For the CDR3, the DNA is TGTGCCAGCAGTTACTCGCCGGCCGCCAACGTCCTGACTTTC.

The J gene is TRBJ2-5, the V gene TRBV7-8; D unclear. With the DNA end fitting TRBJ2-1 better, the J assignment may be wrong. The CDR3 is made up of 13 amino acids. Per the germline V gene, CDR1 is SGHVS and CDR2 is FQNEAQ. The CDR3, as DNA: TGTGCCAGCAGCTTAGCACGGTACAATGAGCAGTTCTTC. Residues: CASSLARYNEQFF.